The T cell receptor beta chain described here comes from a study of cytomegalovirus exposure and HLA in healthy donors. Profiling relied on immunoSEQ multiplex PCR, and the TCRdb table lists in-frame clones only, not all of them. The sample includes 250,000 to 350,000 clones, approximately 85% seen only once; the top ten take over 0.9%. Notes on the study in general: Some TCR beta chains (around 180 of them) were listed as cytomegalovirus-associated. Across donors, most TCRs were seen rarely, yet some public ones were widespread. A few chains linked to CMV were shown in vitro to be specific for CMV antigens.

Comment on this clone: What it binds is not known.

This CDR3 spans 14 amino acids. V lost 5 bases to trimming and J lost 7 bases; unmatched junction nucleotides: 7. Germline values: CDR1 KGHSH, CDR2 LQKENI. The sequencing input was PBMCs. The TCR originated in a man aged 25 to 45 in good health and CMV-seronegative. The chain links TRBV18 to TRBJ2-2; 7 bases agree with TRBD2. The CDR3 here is CASSSVGGIGELFF. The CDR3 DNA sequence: TGTGCCAGCTCATCCGTCGGGGGGATCGGGGAGCTGTTTTTT.